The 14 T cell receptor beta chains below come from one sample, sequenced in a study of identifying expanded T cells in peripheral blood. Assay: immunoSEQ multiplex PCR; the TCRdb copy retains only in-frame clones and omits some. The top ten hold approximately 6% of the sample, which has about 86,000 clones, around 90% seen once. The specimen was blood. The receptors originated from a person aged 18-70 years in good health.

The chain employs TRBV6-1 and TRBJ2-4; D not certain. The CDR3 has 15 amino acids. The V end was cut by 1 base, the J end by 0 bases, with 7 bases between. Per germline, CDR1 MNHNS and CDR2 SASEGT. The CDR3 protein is CASSEVSAAKNIQYF. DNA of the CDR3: TGTGCCAGCAGTGAAGTATCGGCAGCCAAAAACATTCAGTACTTC.

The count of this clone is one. Written as DNA, the CDR3 is TGTGCCAGCCATAGACATTTCGGGGGTTCTGAAGGCTACACCTTC. Translated: CASHRHFGGSEGYTF. The chain employs TRBV2 and TRBJ1-2; weak D call: TRBD1 (5 bases). V was clipped by 8 bases and J by 8 bases, with 24 bases between them. The CDR3 loop spans 15 amino acids. Germline V lookup: CDR1 SNHLY, CDR2 FYNNEI.

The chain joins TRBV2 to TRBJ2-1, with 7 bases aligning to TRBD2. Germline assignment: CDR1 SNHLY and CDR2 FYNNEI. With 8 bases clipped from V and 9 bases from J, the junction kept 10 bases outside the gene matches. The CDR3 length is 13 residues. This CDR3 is CASGVLAAPEQFF. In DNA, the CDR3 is TGTGCCAGCGGGGTGCTAGCGGCCCCTGAGCAGTTCTTC.

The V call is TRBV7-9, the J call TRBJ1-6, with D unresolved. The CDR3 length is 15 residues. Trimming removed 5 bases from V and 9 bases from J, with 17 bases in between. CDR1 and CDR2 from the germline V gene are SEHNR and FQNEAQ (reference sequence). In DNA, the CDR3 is TGTGCCAGCAGCCCCCAGACACCCTACAGTTCACCCCTCCACTTT. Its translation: CASSPQTPYSSPLHF.

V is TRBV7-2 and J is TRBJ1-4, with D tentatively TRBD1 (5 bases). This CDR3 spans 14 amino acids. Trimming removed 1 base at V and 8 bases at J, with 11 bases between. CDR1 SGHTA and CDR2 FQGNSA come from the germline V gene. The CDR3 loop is CASSLGRGREKLFF. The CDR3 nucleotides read TGTGCCAGCAGCTTAGGTCGGGGCCGGGAAAAACTGTTTTTT.

Here the CDR3 reads CASYNRGRGGYTF. The CDR3 DNA reads TGTGCCAGTTATAACAGGGGGCGCGGGGGCTACACCTTC. This chain connects TRBV19 to TRBJ1-2; 9 bases agree with TRBD1. Germline values: CDR1 LNHDA, CDR2 SQIVND (reference sequence). The CDR3 consists of 13 residues. V shed 8 bases, J shed 8 bases, and the junction held 9 bases outside the gene matches.

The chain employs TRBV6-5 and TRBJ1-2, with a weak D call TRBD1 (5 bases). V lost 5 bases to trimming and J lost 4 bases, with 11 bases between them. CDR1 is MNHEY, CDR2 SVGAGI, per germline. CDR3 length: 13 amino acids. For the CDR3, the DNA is TGTGCCAGCAGTCCGGGGAGGGGCTATGGCTACACCTTC. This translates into CASSPGRGYGYTF.

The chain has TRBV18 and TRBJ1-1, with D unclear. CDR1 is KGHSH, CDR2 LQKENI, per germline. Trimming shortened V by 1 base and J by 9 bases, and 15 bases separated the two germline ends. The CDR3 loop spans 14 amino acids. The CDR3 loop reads CASSPQDGGGKAFF. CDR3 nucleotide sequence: TGTGCCAGCTCACCACAGGACGGAGGAGGGAAAGCTTTCTTT.

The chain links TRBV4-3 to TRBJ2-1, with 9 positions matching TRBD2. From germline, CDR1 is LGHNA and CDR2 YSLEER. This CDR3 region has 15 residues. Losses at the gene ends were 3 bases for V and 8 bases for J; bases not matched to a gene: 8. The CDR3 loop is CASSQGVGGRDEQFF. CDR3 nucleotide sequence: TGCGCCAGCAGCCAGGGGGTCGGCGGGAGGGATGAGCAGTTCTTC.

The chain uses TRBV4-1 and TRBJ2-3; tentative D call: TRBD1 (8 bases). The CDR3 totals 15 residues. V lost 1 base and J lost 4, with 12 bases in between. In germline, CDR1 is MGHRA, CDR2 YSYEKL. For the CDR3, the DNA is TGCGCCAGCAGCCAAGGACAGGGGAGGGCAGATACGCAGTATTTT. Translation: CASSQGQGRADTQYF.

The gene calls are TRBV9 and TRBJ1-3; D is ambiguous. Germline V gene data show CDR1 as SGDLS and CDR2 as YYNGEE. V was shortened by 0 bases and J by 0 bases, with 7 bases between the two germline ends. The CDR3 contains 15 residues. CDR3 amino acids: CASSVAGASGNTIYF. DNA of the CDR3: TGTGCCAGCAGCGTAGCCGGTGCCTCTGGAAACACCATATATTTT.

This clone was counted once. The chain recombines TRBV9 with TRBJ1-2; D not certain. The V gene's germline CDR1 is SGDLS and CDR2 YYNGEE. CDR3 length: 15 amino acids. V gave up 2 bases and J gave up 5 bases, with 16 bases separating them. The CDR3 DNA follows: TGTGCCAGCAGCGTGGGATTACGGAGCCTATATGGCTACACCTTC. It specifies CASSVGLRSLYGYTF. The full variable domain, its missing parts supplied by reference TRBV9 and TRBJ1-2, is DSGVTQTPKHLITATGQRVTLRCSPRSGDLSVYWYQQSLDQGLQFLIQYYNGEERAKGNILERFSAQQFPDLHSELNLSSLELGDSALYFCASSVGLRSLYGYTFGSGTRLTVV.

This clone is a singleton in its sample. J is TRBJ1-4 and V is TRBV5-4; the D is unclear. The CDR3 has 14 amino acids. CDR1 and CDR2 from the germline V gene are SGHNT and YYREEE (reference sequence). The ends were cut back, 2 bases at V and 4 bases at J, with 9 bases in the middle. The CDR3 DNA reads TGTGCCAGCAGCTTACCCGGGATTAATGAAAAACTGTTTTTT. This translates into CASSLPGINEKLFF.

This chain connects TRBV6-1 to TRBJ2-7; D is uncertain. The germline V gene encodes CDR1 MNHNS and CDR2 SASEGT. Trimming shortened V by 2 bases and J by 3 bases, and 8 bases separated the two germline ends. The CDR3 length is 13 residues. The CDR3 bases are TGTGCCAGCAGTGAATACGGGTACTACGAGCAGTACTTC. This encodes CASSEYGYYEQYF.